This T cell receptor beta chain was identified in a study of human T cells and chemical hapten exposure. Across the whole study: Across samples, TCR yields varied, mostly owing to small differences in pooled library volumes.

This clonotype has more than one count but fewer than ten. Antigen unknown. Regarding the study as a whole: DPC sensitization did not alter TCRs above 1 in 1000 frequency.

Time point described: healthy volunteer bleed at 6 weeks. Unfractionated whole blood was the source from which total RNA was extracted. Trimming pared 7 bases from V and 8 bases from J, leaving 17 bases between. Looked up from germline, CDR1 is MNHNS and CDR2 is SASEGT. This CDR3 comprises 14 residues. The library put unique molecular identifiers onto individual cDNA molecules. Authors' analysis steps: Sequenced samples showed a median of around 93,000 TCRs each, with counts running from around 24,000 to 710,000. One entry per CDR3 protein results from TCRdb running MiXCR on the RACE reads. The V and J calls and clone size are TCRdb's, not the authors'. The sample holds around 47,000 distinct CDR3 sequences, about 4% seen once.

The rearrangement links TRBV6-1 to TRBJ1-4, with D hard to call. Sequencing input: whole blood. This TCR was sampled from a human donor in good health. Some clones in this sample may be carry-over from other donors' samples. CDR3 DNA: TGTGCCAGCACCTATTCCGGGCAGCCGGAAAAACTGTTTTTT. It yields the protein CASTYSGQPEKLFF.